These T cell receptor beta chains were read from a single sample in a study of blood T cell repertoires in COVID-19. Assay used: immunoSEQ multiplex PCR; TCRdb lists only in-frame clones, some missing. The table includes 150,000 to 200,000 clones, 88% detected once. Material: peripheral blood. Receptors originate from a human donor in a cohort sampled during active COVID-19. The CDR3 runs from the conserved cysteine through the conserved F or W. The D gene is left open where the match is weak. Clone size is stated in some rows and not others, as once, few, many or a class when expanded.

J: TRBJ2-2
V: TRBV2
size: few
D: TRBD2
CDR3: CASSEQGLVTGELFF
DNA: TGTGCCAGCAGTGAACAAGGACTAGTTACCGGGGAGCTGTTTTTT

J: TRBJ2-3
V: TRBV27
size: -
D: TRBD1
CDR3: CASIGRGRGTDTQYF
DNA: TGTGCCAGCATCGGCAGGGGGCGAGGGACAGATACGCAGTATTTT

J: TRBJ2-5
V: TRBV15
size: -
D: -
CDR3: CATSRPTGVGDATQYF
DNA: TGTGCCACCAGCAGACCAACCGGCGTGGGAGATGCGACCCAGTACTTC

J: TRBJ2-7
V: TRBV6-2/TRBV6-3
size: once
D: -
CDR3: CASSYPTGSRGEQYF
DNA: TGTGCCAGCAGTTACCCGACAGGTTCTCGTGGCGAGCAGTACTTC

J: TRBJ1-2
V: TRBV6-2/TRBV6-3
size: -
D: -
CDR3: CASSSSSRAFYGYTF
DNA: TGTGCCAGCAGTTCCAGTAGCAGGGCTTTCTATGGCTACACCTTC

J: TRBJ1-4
V: TRBV11-2
size: -
D: TRBD1
CDR3: CASSYLRDRGRLVDEKLFF
DNA: TGTGCCAGCAGCTACCTCCGCGACAGGGGCCGCCTTGTCGATGAAAAACTGTTTTTT

J: TRBJ2-3
V: TRBV19
size: once
D: -
CDR3: CASSIGGTDTQYF
DNA: TGTGCCAGTAGTATCGGGGGCACAGATACGCAGTATTTT

J: TRBJ1-5
V: TRBV9
size: -
D: TRBD1
CDR3: CASSVEGGVQPQHF
DNA: TGTGCCAGCAGCGTAGAAGGGGGCGTTCAGCCCCAGCATTTT

J: TRBJ2-7
V: TRBV6-1
size: -
D: -
CDR3: CASSEVADPPLYEQYF
DNA: TGTGCCAGCAGTGAAGTAGCGGACCCACCCCTCTACGAGCAGTACTTC

J: TRBJ1-3
V: TRBV6-2/TRBV6-3
size: -
D: -
CDR3: CASSPRGGYSSGNTIYF
DNA: TGTGCCAGCAGTCCCCGGGGGGGCTACTCCTCTGGAAACACCATATATTTT

J: TRBJ2-6
V: TRBV30
size: few
D: -
CDR3: CAWRPLWANVLTF
DNA: TGTGCCTGGAGGCCACTTTGGGCCAACGTCCTGACTTTC

J: TRBJ2-7
V: TRBV28
size: -
D: -
CDR3: CASSLPLTGYEQYF
DNA: TGTGCCAGCAGTTTACCCTTGACAGGCTACGAGCAGTACTTC

J: TRBJ2-3
V: TRBV9
size: -
D: TRBD1
CDR3: CASSVVSGTGSTDTQYF
DNA: TGTGCCAGCAGCGTAGTCTCCGGGACAGGTAGCACAGATACGCAGTATTTT